This T cell receptor (beta chain) was sequenced for a study of blood T cell repertoires in COVID-19. In the study overall: Acute and convalescent COVID-19 samples came from the United States, Italy and Spain.

Sequenced by immunoSEQ multiplex PCR; TCRdb stores in-frame clones only, minus some. This sample has around 160,000 clones, with under 95% found just once. The TCR comes from a man younger than 35 with acute or convalescent COVID-19. The specimen was peripheral blood.

The CDR3, as DNA: TGTGCCACCAGTGGCAAGGGGTTTGCCTATAGCACAGATACGCAGTATTTT. This translates into CATSGKGFAYSTDTQYF. The chain couples TRBV24-1 to TRBJ2-3, with a possible D match to TRBD1 (5 bases). V dropped 5 bases and J dropped 0 bases, with 17 bases sitting between them. The CDR3 extends over 17 amino acids. Per the germline V gene, CDR1 is KGHDR and CDR2 is SFDVKD.